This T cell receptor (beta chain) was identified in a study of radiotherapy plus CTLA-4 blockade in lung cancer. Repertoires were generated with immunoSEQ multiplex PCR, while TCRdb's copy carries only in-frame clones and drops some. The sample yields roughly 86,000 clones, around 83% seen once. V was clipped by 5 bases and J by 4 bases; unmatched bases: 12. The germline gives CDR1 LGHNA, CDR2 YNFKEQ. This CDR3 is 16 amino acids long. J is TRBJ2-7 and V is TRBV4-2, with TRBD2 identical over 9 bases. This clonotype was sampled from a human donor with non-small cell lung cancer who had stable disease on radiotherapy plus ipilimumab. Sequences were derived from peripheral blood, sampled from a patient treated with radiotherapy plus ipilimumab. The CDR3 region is CASSYLGREGRYEQYF. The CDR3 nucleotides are TGTGCCAGCAGCTACCTCGGGCGGGAGGGCCGGTACGAGCAGTACTTC.